The 22 T cell receptor beta chains presented below share a single source sample, sequenced in a study of blood T cell repertoires in COVID-19. The protocol was immunoSEQ multiplex PCR, while the TCRdb copy is restricted to in-frame clones and leaves out a portion. Here the sample spans 200,000 to 250,000 clones, 80% to 90% being singletons. Sequencing was performed on PBMCs or T cells enriched from blood (not recorded which). The receptors shown here come from a middle-aged woman who had been exposed to COVID-19.

This chain connects TRBV4-1 to TRBJ1-2; D not resolved. The germline V and J ends were trimmed by 0 bases and 8 bases, with 16 bases remaining between them. Germline V CDR1 and CDR2: MGHRA, YSYEKL. The CDR3 runs 15 residues. CDR3 coding DNA: TGCGCCAGCAGCCAAGATACGAATCCTTCGAGGGGCTACACCTTC. Protein sequence: CASSQDTNPSRGYTF.

The chain uses TRBV6-5 and TRBJ1-5; TRBD1 matches at 9 bases. The V segment lost 2 bases and the J segment 9 bases; nucleotides outside the gene matches: 11. CDR1 is MNHEY, CDR2 SVGAGI, per germline. This CDR3 has 16 amino acids. The CDR3 DNA follows: TGTGCCAGCAGTTACCCCGGGACAGGGAGGGAACGGCCCCAGCATTTT. This gives the protein CASSYPGTGRERPQHF.

This sequence joins TRBV1 and TRBJ1-2; the DNA was not used to check the table's D call, TRBD1. TRBV1 is listed as a pseudogene. This CDR3 is built from 15 residues. This CDR3 reads CTSSQVRDRAFGYTF. In DNA, the CDR3 is TGCACCAGCAGCCAAGTCCGGGACAGAGCTTTTGGCTACACCTTC.

The rearrangement links TRBV7-3 to TRBJ1-3, with TRBD1 identical over 7 bases. The CDR3 sequence is 18 residues long. CDR1 is SGHTA, CDR2 FQGTGA, per germline. Trimming removed 5 bases from V and 1 base from J; junction bases left unmatched: 14. The CDR3 sequence is CASSTKVIDRASGNTIYF. DNA of the CDR3: TGTGCCAGCAGCACAAAAGTAATTGACAGGGCATCTGGAAACACCATATATTTT.

A few counts support this clone. The rearrangement links TRBV5-6 to TRBJ1-4, with 10 bases aligning to TRBD1. The germline V gene encodes CDR1 SGHDT and CDR2 YYEEEE. After removal of 1 base from V and 3 bases from J, the junction contained 12 bases not matched to a gene. This CDR3 region has 19 residues. In DNA, the CDR3 is TGTGCCAGCAGCTTGTACTCGACAGGGGGCCTTACATCTAATGAAAAACTGTTTTTT. Its translation is CASSLYSTGGLTSNEKLFF.

The chain recombines TRBV18 with TRBJ1-2; D call uncertain. V was shortened by 6 bases and J by 6 bases, with 17 bases between the two germline ends. The CDR3 consists of 14 residues. Germline CDR1 reads KGHSH; CDR2 reads LQKENI. CDR3 loop: CASSPQEGRDGYTF. The CDR3 bases are TGTGCCAGCTCTCCCCAAGAAGGGAGGGATGGCTACACCTTC.

The rearrangement joins TRBV30 to TRBJ1-2, with TRBD1 matching 7 bases. CDR1 is GTSNPN, CDR2 SVGIG, per germline (reference sequence). CDR3 length: 16 amino acids. V gave up 4 bases and J gave up 0 bases; unmatched junction bases: 11. DNA of the CDR3: TGTGCCTGGATTACCGACCCGGGACAGCCTAACTATGGCTACACCTTC. Protein product: CAWITDPGQPNYGYTF. Variable domain in full (rest from reference TRBV30 and TRBJ1-2): SQTIHQWPATLVQPVGSPLSLECTVEGTSNPNLYWYRQAAGRGLQLLFYSVGIGQISSEVPQNLSASRPQDRQFILSSKKLLLSDSGFYLCAWITDPGQPNYGYTFGSGTRLTVV.

The chain uses TRBV18 and TRBJ1-5, with D possibly TRBD1 on 5 matching bases. This CDR3 has 17 amino acids. Germline loops: CDR1 KGHSH, CDR2 LQKENI. The V end was cut by 2 bases, the J end by 3 bases, with 17 bases between. For the CDR3, the DNA is TGTGCCAGCTCACCAAATATCCCTCAGGGCTCCAATCAGCCCCAGCATTTT. It translates to CASSPNIPQGSNQPQHF.

The chain couples TRBV30 to TRBJ2-5, with 10 bases matching TRBD2. The CDR3 runs 16 residues. CDR1 and CDR2 (germline): GTSNPN, SVGIG (reference sequence). The V segment lost 0 bases and the J segment 5 bases; nucleotides outside the gene matches: 9. The CDR3 sequence: CAWSVPASGGVETQYF. The CDR3 region has the DNA TGTGCCTGGAGTGTACCGGCTAGCGGGGGCGTGGAGACCCAGTACTTC.

The chain uses TRBV18 and TRBJ2-3, with a weak D call TRBD2 (7 bases). In germline, CDR1 is KGHSH, CDR2 LQKENI. The CDR3 is 17 residues long. With 6 bases removed from V and 4 bases from J, the gap between germline ends came to 23 bases. The CDR3 DNA reads TGTGCCAGCTCCCGGCTCGAGGGGGGGGCAGGTGCAGATACGCAGTATTTT. Translated, it gives CASSRLEGGAGADTQYF.

The V and J genes are TRBV7-8 and TRBJ1-1; D not resolved. Per germline, CDR1 SGHVS and CDR2 FQNEAQ. This CDR3 has 14 residues. The germline V and J ends were trimmed by 0 bases and 4 bases, with 9 bases remaining between them. The CDR3, as DNA: TGTGCCAGCAGCTTAGCGACCGCGGGCACTGAAGCTTTCTTT. Translating gives CASSLATAGTEAFF.

The chain recombines TRBV24-1 with TRBJ1-4; TRBD1 matches 9 bases. Per the germline V gene, CDR1 is KGHDR and CDR2 is SFDVKD. V lost 9 bases and J lost 6; bases outside the gene matches: 4. This CDR3 spans 13 amino acids. CDR3 amino acids: CATAQGAHEKLFF. The DNA for the CDR3 is TGTGCCACCGCACAGGGGGCGCATGAAAAACTGTTTTTT.

The rearrangement joins TRBV18 to TRBJ1-1; 7 bases match TRBD1. J lost 1 base, V lost 6 bases, and 5 bases had no gene match. The CDR3 consists of 14 residues. Germline CDR1 is KGHSH and CDR2 is LQKENI. CDR3 nucleotide sequence: TGTGCCAGCTCCCAGGGACAGCCGAACACTGAAGCTTTCTTT. Protein sequence: CASSQGQPNTEAFF.

J is TRBJ2-1 and V is TRBV2, with 7 positions matching TRBD1. The CDR3 has 15 residues. With V trimmed by 6 bases and J by 5 bases, 10 bases remained unmatched. CDR1 and CDR2 (germline): SNHLY, FYNNEI. CDR3 sequence reads: CASRTGIASDNEQFF. The CDR3 DNA reads TGTGCCAGCAGGACAGGGATCGCTTCGGACAATGAGCAGTTCTTC.

This chain connects TRBV2 to TRBJ1-5, with 9 bases that match TRBD1. The CDR3 sequence is 15 residues long. V gave up 0 bases and J gave up 6 bases; unmatched junction bases: 3. The germline gives CDR1 SNHLY, CDR2 FYNNEI. The CDR3 DNA reads TGTGCCAGCAGTGAAGCATCGGGACAGGGTCAGCCCCAGCATTTT. Its protein product is CASSEASGQGQPQHF.

The chain recombines TRBV28 with TRBJ1-2, with D tentatively TRBD1 (6 bases). Trimming cost V 3 bases and J 5 bases, with 16 bases left between them. The CDR3 has 15 residues. Germline lookup yields CDR1 MDHEN and CDR2 SYDVKM. Written as DNA, the CDR3 is TGTGCCAGCAGTTTTCCAGGGGCCCAAGGATATGGCTACACCTTC. This codes for CASSFPGAQGYGYTF.

This sequence joins TRBV5-1 and TRBJ1-6, with 7 positions matching TRBD1. This CDR3 region has 14 residues. Germline V gene lookup returns CDR1 SGHRS and CDR2 YFSETQ. Unmatched junction bases numbered 4, after V lost 0 bases and J lost 10 bases. The CDR3, as DNA: TGCGCCAGCAGCTTGGAAGGGGGCGTATCACCCCTCCACTTT. It translates to CASSLEGGVSPLHF.

This chain uses TRBV3-1 (or the pseudogene TRBV3-2) with TRBJ1-4; maybe TRBD1 (6 bases). The CDR3 spans 16 residues. Per the germline V gene, CDR1 is LGHDT and CDR2 is YNNKEL (reference sequence). V shed 1 base and J shed 8 bases, with 17 bases lying between them. Here the CDR3 DNA reads TGTGCCAGCAGCCAAGGGGGCAGGGGATTGTTCGAAAAACTGTTTTTT. Translated, it gives CASSQGGRGLFEKLFF.

V gene TRBV19 combines with J gene TRBJ1-1, with a possible D match to TRBD1 (5 bases). Germline V gene lookup returns CDR1 LNHDA and CDR2 SQIVND (reference sequence). The germline V and J ends were trimmed by 3 bases and 5 bases, with 16 bases remaining between them. This CDR3 is built from 15 residues. DNA of the CDR3: TGTGCCAGTAGTATTGAGGCAGGGAGGAAGACTGAAGCTTTCTTT. Translating it yields CASSIEAGRKTEAFF.

This chain connects TRBV21-1 to TRBJ1-2; no DNA check was done on the table's D call, TRBD1. TRBV21-1 is a listed pseudogene. The CDR3 sequence is 14 residues long. The CDR3 spells CASSNRGLNGGYTF. The CDR3 DNA follows: TGTGCCAGCAGCAACAGGGGTCTCAATGGTGGCTACACCTTC.

The V gene is TRBV11-2, the J gene TRBJ2-2; the match to TRBD2 covers 11 bases. Germline lookup yields CDR1 SGHAT and CDR2 FQNNGV. The V and J ends lost 5 bases and 3 bases, in that order; junction bases with no gene match: 11. The CDR3 is 18 residues long. In DNA, the CDR3 is TGTGCCAGCAGCCCCCCCACCTCTAGCGGGGGGTACACCGGGGAGCTGTTTTTT. It specifies CASSPPTSSGGYTGELFF.

This clone was detected only a few times. The rearrangement uses TRBV5-6 and TRBJ2-7; 8 bases agree with TRBD1. Germline V gene sequence: CDR1 SGHDT, CDR2 YYEEEE. V was clipped by 0 bases and J by 3 bases; unmatched bases: 5. The CDR3 contains 15 residues. The chain's CDR3 is CASSLDPGGIYEQYF. CDR3 coding DNA: TGTGCCAGCAGCTTGGATCCAGGGGGCATCTACGAGCAGTACTTC. Filled out from reference TRBV5-6 and TRBJ2-7, the complete variable domain reads DAGVTQSPTHLIKTRGQQVTLRCSPKSGHDTVSWYQQALGQGPQFIFQYYEEEERQRGNFPDRFSGHQFPNYSSELNVNALLLGDSALYLCASSLDPGGIYEQYFGPGTRLTVT.